Listed below are T cell receptor beta chains from one sample, sequenced in a study of blood T cell repertoires in COVID-19. Sequencing used immunoSEQ multiplex PCR; TCRdb keeps in-frame clones, though not all of them. The table records hundreds of thousands of clones, over 75% of them present only once. Material for sequencing was PBMCs or T cells enriched from blood (not recorded which). The receptors were gathered from a woman between 25 and 40 years old who had recovered from COVID-19. The CDR3 runs from the conserved cysteine through the conserved F or W. The D gene is left open where the match is weak. The size field is filled for only some rows; it gives once, few, many or a size class.

CDR3 DNA,CDR3 protein,V gene,J gene,clone size,D gene
TGTGCCAGCAGCCCCAACAGGGGGCGTCAGCCCCAGCATTTT,CASSPNRGRQPQHF,TRBV13,TRBJ1-5,NA,TRBD1
TGTGCCAGCAGCTTAGAAGGCGGGGCCAGCACAGATACGCAGTATTTT,CASSLEGGASTDTQYF,TRBV7-9,TRBJ2-3,NA,NA
TGCAGCGTAGCTGGACAGATGAACACTGAAGCTTTCTTT,CSVAGQMNTEAFF,TRBV29-1,TRBJ1-1,NA,NA
TGCGCCAGCAGCTTGGGCGGACAGAACACTGAAGCTTTCTTT,CASSLGGQNTEAFF,TRBV5-1,TRBJ1-1,NA,NA
TGTGCCAGCATCAAGGGGTACAGGGGGGAAGAGACCCAGTACTTC,CASIKGYRGEETQYF,TRBV5-8,TRBJ2-5,once,TRBD1
TGCGCCAGCAGCTTGGGACCCGGGACAGGGCGTAGCTATGGCTACACCTTC,CASSLGPGTGRSYGYTF,TRBV5-1,TRBJ1-2,NA,TRBD1
TGTGCCAGCAGCTCTAGAGATTCAGGGGGTAGGACTGAAGCTTTCTTT,CASSSRDSGGRTEAFF,TRBV11-2,TRBJ1-1,few,TRBD1
TGTGCCAGCAGAAGTCGGACAGGGTTAAGCGCCGGGGAGCTGTTTTTT,CASRSRTGLSAGELFF,TRBV2,TRBJ2-2,NA,TRBD1
TGTGCCAGCAGCTTACAGGGGGTTAGCTCCTACAATGAGCAGTTCTTC,CASSLQGVSSYNEQFF,TRBV13,TRBJ2-1,NA,TRBD1
TGTGCCAGCAGCGTAGAGGGGAGGAATTCACCCCTCCACTTT,CASSVEGRNSPLHF,TRBV9,TRBJ1-6,NA,NA
TGCAGTGCTAGAGGTACGCGCGAGCAGTACTTC,CSARGTREQYF,TRBV20-1,TRBJ2-7,NA,NA
TGTGCCAGCAGTATCTTCCCCGGCAATCAGCCCCAGCATTTT,CASSIFPGNQPQHF,TRBV3-1/TRBV3-2,TRBJ1-5,once,NA
TGTGCCAGCAGTTTATCAGGGGGAGGCTATGGCTACACCTTC,CASSLSGGGYGYTF,TRBV28,TRBJ1-2,NA,TRBD1
TGCGCCAGCAGCTTACTGCTCCCCTCCTACGAGCAGTACTTC,CASSLLLPSYEQYF,TRBV5-1,TRBJ2-7,NA,NA
TGTGCCAGCAGCCCAATGACAGGGTTGGAGCCCCAGCATTTT,CASSPMTGLEPQHF,TRBV5-6,TRBJ1-5,NA,TRBD1
TGTGCCAGCAGCTTAGTAGGGAGCTCCTACGAGCAGTATTTC,CASSLVGSSYEQYF,TRBV7-9,TRBJ2-7,NA,NA
TGTGCCACCAGGACGGAGTACACAGATACGCAGTATTTT,CATRTEYTDTQYF,TRBV28,TRBJ2-3,NA,NA
TGTGCCAGCTGGACAGGGCTCCCAGGGGATGGCTACACCTTC,CASWTGLPGDGYTF,TRBV2,TRBJ1-2,once,TRBD1
TGTGCCAGCAGCTTGAGACGGGACCAAGAGACCCAGTACTTC,CASSLRRDQETQYF,TRBV5-5,TRBJ2-5,NA,NA
TGTGCCAGCAGTCAACCCTCGGGGGGGCGCACTGAAGCTTTCTTT,CASSQPSGGRTEAFF,TRBV27,TRBJ1-1,NA,NA
TGTGCCAGCTCTCCAGACAGGGGCAGGGGCTACACCTTC,CASSPDRGRGYTF,TRBV18,TRBJ1-2,NA,TRBD1
TGTGCCAGCAGCGGGACTAGCGGGGGGGCCAGGGAGACCCAGTACTTC,CASSGTSGGARETQYF,TRBV2,TRBJ2-5,NA,TRBD2
TGTGCCAGCAGCACCACGACAGGGTTCAACTATGGCTACACCTTC,CASSTTTGFNYGYTF,TRBV7-9,TRBJ1-2,NA,TRBD1
TGTGCCTGGAGTGTAAAGGGGGCGCTAACTGAAGCTTTCTTT,CAWSVKGALTEAFF,TRBV30,TRBJ1-1,once,TRBD1
TGTGCCAGCAGCACGTCGACAGGAGATAATTCACCCCTCCACTTT,CASSTSTGDNSPLHF,TRBV7-9,TRBJ1-6,NA,NA
TGTGCCAGCAGGGGGGACAGGGTTCACTTTGGTTCTGGAAACACCATATATTTT,CASRGDRVHFGSGNTIYF,TRBV3-1/TRBV3-2,TRBJ1-3,NA,TRBD1
TGTGCCAGCAGTCCATGGGGCAATTTGAATTCACCCCTCCACTTT,CASSPWGNLNSPLHF,TRBV28,TRBJ1-6,NA,NA
TGTGCCAGCAGCTTTGACAGGGGGGGAATCTACGAGCAGTACTTC,CASSFDRGGIYEQYF,TRBV7-2,TRBJ2-7,NA,TRBD1
TGTGCCAGCAAATTGGGGGAGGTTGAGGTCACTGAAGCTTTCTTT,CASKLGEVEVTEAFF,TRBV5-6,TRBJ1-1,few,NA
TGCGCCAGCAGCGATCCACAGGTCATTAGTTCACCCCTCCACTTT,CASSDPQVISSPLHF,TRBV5-1,TRBJ1-6,NA,NA
TGTGCCACCAGCAGTCCCAGGGCCCAGGTCTTAGATACGCAGTATTTT,CATSSPRAQVLDTQYF,TRBV15,TRBJ2-3,NA,NA
TGTGCCAGCAGCCCGGGACAGCATAGCAATCAGCCCCAGCATTTT,CASSPGQHSNQPQHF,TRBV5-8,TRBJ1-5,NA,TRBD1
TGCAGCGGATTGCAGGGTTATGGAAACACCATATATTTT,CSGLQGYGNTIYF,TRBV29-1,TRBJ1-3,NA,NA
TGCGCCAGCAGCTTGGGACAGGGCCCCTACAATGAGCAGTTCTTC,CASSLGQGPYNEQFF,TRBV5-1,TRBJ2-1,NA,TRBD1
TGCGCCAGCAGCTCCGGACTAGAGGGTATCAGAGAGCAGTTCTTC,CASSSGLEGIREQFF,TRBV5-1,TRBJ2-1,NA,TRBD2
TGCGCCAGCAGCCAAGATTCGGGGGAGGGAGGTGAAAAACTGTTTTTT,CASSQDSGEGGEKLFF,TRBV4-1,TRBJ1-4,NA,NA
TGTGCCAGCAGCAAGGGGGAAACGGGAAACACCATATATTTT,CASSKGETGNTIYF,TRBV11-3,TRBJ1-3,NA,NA
TGTGCCAGCAGTCCCAGGGTTAGCAATCAGCCCCAGCATTTT,CASSPRVSNQPQHF,TRBV27,TRBJ1-5,NA,NA
TGTGCCAGCACCGATATTACGGGAGGGATTGAAAAACTGTTTTTT,CASTDITGGIEKLFF,TRBV7-9,TRBJ1-4,NA,NA
TGTGCCACCAGCAGAGGGAGCGATGAAAAACTGTTTTTT,CATSRGSDEKLFF,TRBV15,TRBJ1-4,NA,NA
TGTGCCATGGACAGGGGAGACACCGGGGAGCTGTTTTTT,CAMDRGDTGELFF,TRBV5-8,TRBJ2-2,NA,TRBD1
TGTGCCAGCAGTTGGGGGGGCGAAGGAAACATTCAGTACTTC,CASSWGGEGNIQYF,TRBV28,TRBJ2-4,NA,NA
TGTGCCAGCTCACCTCAGGGGAAAGATTCACCCCTCCACTTT,CASSPQGKDSPLHF,TRBV18,TRBJ1-6,NA,NA
TGTGCCAGCACCGGAGCGGGATCCTACGAGCAGTACTTC,CASTGAGSYEQYF,TRBV28,TRBJ2-7,NA,TRBD2
TGTGCCAGCAGCTTACCACTAGCGGGGGACAATGAGCAGTTCTTC,CASSLPLAGDNEQFF,TRBV7-9,TRBJ2-1,NA,TRBD2
TGTGCCAGTAGTATAGACGGGACAGGGGGCTTCTACGAGCAGTACTTC,CASSIDGTGGFYEQYF,TRBV19,TRBJ2-7,NA,TRBD1
TGTGCCACCAGCAGAGATAGAACCGCCGGGGAGCTGTTTTTT,CATSRDRTAGELFF,TRBV15,TRBJ2-2,few,NA
TGTGCCAGCTCAACAAAAACAGGCCCCGATGGCTACACCTTC,CASSTKTGPDGYTF,TRBV18,TRBJ1-2,NA,NA
TGTGCCAGCAGCCAGAGGACAGTCTTGCGCTACGAGCAGTACTTC,CASSQRTVLRYEQYF,TRBV14,TRBJ2-7,once,NA
TGTGCCAGCAGCTCGAGGCTGAACGCGAACACCGGGGAGCTGTTTTTT,CASSSRLNANTGELFF,TRBV11-3,TRBJ2-2,NA,NA